The clone carrying this TCR beta chain was recorded a few times. Antigen specificity is unknown. The source of the sample is a study of Ad26.COV2.S vaccination and SARS-CoV-2 variants. Study context: The study gave Ad26.COV2.S intramuscularly, once or twice 56 days apart.

Study results and limitations: Post-vaccination spike-specific CD8+ and CD4+ T cell responses reportedly had substantial breadth. Overall T cell responses may have been underestimated by the analyses of TCR breadth and depth.

Treatment specified: 15 to 20 received Ad26.COV2.S at low or high dose, single or two shots; about 5 received placebo; per-sample allocation not given. Sampling occurred on day 63 after the first vaccine or placebo injection. The vaccine antigen was prefusion-stabilized Wuhan SARS-CoV-2 spike. With 2 bases removed from V and 9 bases from J, the gap between germline ends came to 14 bases. The CDR3 is 14 amino acids. CDR1 and CDR2 (germline): MNHEY, SVGAGI. Libraries were prepared by immunoSEQ multiplex PCR; TCRdb keeps only in-frame clonotypes and omits some of them. The table has around 270,000 clones, approximately 88% seen once; the top ten hold about 2.8%.

This sequence joins TRBV6-5 and TRBJ1-5, with a tentative D call TRBD1 (6 bases). This material consisted of peripheral blood, taken in a trial of Ad26.COV2.S vaccine versus placebo. The origin of this receptor is a person aged 18-65 years who received the Ad26.COV2.S COVID-19 vaccine or a placebo. CDR3 protein: CASSYGQGRTPQHF. Here the CDR3 DNA reads TGTGCCAGCAGTTACGGGCAGGGGAGGACGCCCCAGCATTTT.